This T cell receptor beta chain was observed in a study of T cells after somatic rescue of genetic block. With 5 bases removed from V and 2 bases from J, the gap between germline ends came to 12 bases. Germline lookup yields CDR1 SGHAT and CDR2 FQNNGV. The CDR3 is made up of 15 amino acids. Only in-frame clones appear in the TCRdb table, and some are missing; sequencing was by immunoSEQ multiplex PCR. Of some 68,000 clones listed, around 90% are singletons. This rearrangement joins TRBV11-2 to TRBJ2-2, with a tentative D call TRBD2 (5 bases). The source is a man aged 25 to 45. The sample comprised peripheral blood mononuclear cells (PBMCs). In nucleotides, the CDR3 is TGTGCCAGCAGCAGTAACGGGATAAACACCGGGGAGCTGTTTTTT. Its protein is CASSSNGINTGELFF. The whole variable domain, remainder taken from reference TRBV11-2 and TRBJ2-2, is EAGVAQSPRYKIIEKRQSVAFWCNPISGHATLYWYQQILGQGPKLLIQFQNNGVVDDSQLPKDRFSAERLKGVDSTLKIQPAKLEDSAVYLCASSSNGINTGELFFGEGSRLTVL.